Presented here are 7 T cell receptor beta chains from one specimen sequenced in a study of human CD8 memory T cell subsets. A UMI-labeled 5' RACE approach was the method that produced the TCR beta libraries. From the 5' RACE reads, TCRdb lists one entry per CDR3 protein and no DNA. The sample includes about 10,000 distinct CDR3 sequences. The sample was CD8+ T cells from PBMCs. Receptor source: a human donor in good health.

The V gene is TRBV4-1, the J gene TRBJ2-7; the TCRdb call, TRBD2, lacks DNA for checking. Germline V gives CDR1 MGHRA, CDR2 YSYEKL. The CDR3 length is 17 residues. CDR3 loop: CASSQDPSGRLSYEQYF.

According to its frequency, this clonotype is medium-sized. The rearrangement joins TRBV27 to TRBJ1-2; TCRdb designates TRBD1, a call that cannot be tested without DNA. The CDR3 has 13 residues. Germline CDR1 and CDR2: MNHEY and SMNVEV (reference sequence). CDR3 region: CASSSRTGNGYTF.

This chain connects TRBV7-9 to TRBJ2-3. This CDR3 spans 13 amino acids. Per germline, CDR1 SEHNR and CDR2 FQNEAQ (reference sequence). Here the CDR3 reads CASSPPGADTQYF.

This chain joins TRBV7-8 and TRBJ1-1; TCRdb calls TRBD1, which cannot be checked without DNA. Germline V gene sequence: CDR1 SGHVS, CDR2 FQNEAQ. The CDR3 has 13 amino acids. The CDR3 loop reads CASSPPRHTEAFF.

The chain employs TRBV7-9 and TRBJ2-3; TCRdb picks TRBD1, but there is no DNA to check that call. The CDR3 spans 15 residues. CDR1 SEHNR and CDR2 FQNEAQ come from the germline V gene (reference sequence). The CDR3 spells CASSSRTGVEDTQYF.

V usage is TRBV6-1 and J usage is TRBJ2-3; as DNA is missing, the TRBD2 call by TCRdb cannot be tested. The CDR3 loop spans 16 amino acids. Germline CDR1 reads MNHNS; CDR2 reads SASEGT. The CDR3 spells CASSGSLAGRGDTQYF.

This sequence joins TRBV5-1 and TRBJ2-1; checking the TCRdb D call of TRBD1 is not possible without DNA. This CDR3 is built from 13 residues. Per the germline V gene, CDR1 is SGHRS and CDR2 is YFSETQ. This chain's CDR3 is CASSLDSGNEQFF.